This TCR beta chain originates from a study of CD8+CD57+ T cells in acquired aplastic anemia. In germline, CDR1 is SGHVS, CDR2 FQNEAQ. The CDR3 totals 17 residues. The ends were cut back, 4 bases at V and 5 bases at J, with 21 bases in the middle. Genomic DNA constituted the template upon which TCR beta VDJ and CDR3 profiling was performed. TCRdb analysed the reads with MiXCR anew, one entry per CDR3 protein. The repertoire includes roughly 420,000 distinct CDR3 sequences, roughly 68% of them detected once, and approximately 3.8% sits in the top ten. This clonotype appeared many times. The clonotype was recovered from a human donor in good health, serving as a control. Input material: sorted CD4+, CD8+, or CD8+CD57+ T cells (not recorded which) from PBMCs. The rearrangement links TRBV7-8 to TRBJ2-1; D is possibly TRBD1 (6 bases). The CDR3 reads CASSWPRRIRTDNEQFF. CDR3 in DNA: TGTGCCAGCAGCTGGCCCCGCCGCATCAGGACAGACAATGAGCAGTTCTTC.